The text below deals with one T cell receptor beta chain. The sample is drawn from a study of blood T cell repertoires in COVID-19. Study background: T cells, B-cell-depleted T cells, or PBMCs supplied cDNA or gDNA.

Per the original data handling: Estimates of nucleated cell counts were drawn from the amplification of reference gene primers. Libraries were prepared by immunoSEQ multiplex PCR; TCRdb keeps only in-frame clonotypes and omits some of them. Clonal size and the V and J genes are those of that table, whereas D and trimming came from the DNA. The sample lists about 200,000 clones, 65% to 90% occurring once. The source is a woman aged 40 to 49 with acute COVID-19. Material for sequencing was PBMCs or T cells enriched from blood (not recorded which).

DNA for the CDR3: TGTGCCAGCAGCTGGACAGGGAACACTGAAGCTTTCTTT. It is translated as CASSWTGNTEAFF. The chain links TRBV7-3 to TRBJ1-1; 7 nucleotides agree with TRBD1. V trimming: 4 bases; J trimming: 1 base; junction bases outside the gene matches: 0. CDR3 length: 13 residues. Looked up from germline, CDR1 is SGHTA and CDR2 is FQGTGA.